Listed below are T cell receptor beta chains from one sample, sequenced in a study of T cell responses to AZD1222 COVID-19 vaccine. Assay used: immunoSEQ multiplex PCR; TCRdb lists only in-frame clones, some missing. The table records over 100,000 clones, 85% to 90% of them present only once. Material: peripheral blood, obtained on day 0 of AZD1222 vaccination. These receptors all stem from an adult in good health. Each CDR3 is given with its conserved first and last residue. D genes are given only for firm matches. Clone size is not always given. Where it is, it says once, few, many or a class for expanded clones.

TRBJ2-3	.	.	TRBV21-1	CASSKAGPQGLLTDTQYF	TGTGCCAGCAGCAAAGCCGGGCCCCAGGGACTCCTCACAGATACGCAGTATTTT
TRBJ2-1	.	.	TRBV5-1	CASSPSGSGHYNEQFF	TGCGCCAGCAGCCCGTCGGGCTCAGGTCACTACAATGAGCAGTTCTTC
TRBJ2-7	.	.	TRBV19	CASSIASYSYEQYF	TGTGCCAGTAGTATAGCCAGTTACTCCTACGAGCAGTACTTC
TRBJ1-2	.	TRBD1	TRBV28	CASSLQGADIGYTF	TGTGCCAGCAGTTTACAGGGGGCGGATATTGGCTACACCTTC
TRBJ1-5	.	.	TRBV6-2/TRBV6-3	CASSATGTSNQPQHF	TGTGCCAGCAGTGCTACCGGGACAAGCAATCAGCCCCAGCATTTT
TRBJ1-2	.	.	TRBV6-1	CASSEATRGRTDSYGYTF	TGTGCCAGCAGTGAAGCCACGCGGGGACGTACCGACAGCTATGGCTACACCTTC
TRBJ2-3	.	.	TRBV4-1	CASSLQDRGAGDTQYF	TGCGCCAGCAGCCTACAAGATAGGGGGGCCGGAGATACGCAGTATTTT
TRBJ1-2	.	.	TRBV28	CASSLLGQFNYGYTF	TGTGCCAGCAGTTTATTAGGACAGTTTAACTATGGCTACACCTTC
TRBJ2-5	.	.	TRBV5-1	CASSLVVSQTLQETQYF	TGCGCCAGCAGCTTGGTTGTCAGCCAAACCCTCCAAGAGACCCAGTACTTC
TRBJ1-2	.	.	TRBV5-1	CASALGVRNYGYTF	TGCGCCAGCGCTCTGGGCGTAAGGAACTATGGCTACACCTTC
TRBJ1-2	.	TRBD1	TRBV19	CASSAGQGNFYGYTF	TGTGCCAGTAGTGCAGGACAGGGGAACTTCTATGGCTACACCTTC
TRBJ2-7	.	.	TRBV6-1	CASSEALQVREQYF	TGTGCCAGCAGTGAAGCGCTTCAGGTCAGGGAGCAGTACTTC
TRBJ1-5	.	.	TRBV6-5	CASSSYRGNQPQHF	TGTGCCAGCAGTTCGTACAGGGGCAATCAGCCCCAGCATTTT
TRBJ1-6	once	TRBD1	TRBV28	CASSLDRGNSPLHF	TGTGCCAGCAGCCTAGACAGGGGTAACTCACCCCTCCACTTT
TRBJ1-6	.	.	TRBV27	CASRRIGSPLHF	TGTGCCAGCAGAAGAATAGGCTCACCCCTCCACTTT
TRBJ2-7	.	TRBD2	TRBV7-2	CASSPGGGPYEQYF	TGTGCCAGCAGCCCGGGCGGGGGTCCCTACGAGCAGTACTTC
TRBJ2-1	.	TRBD2	TRBV3-1/TRBV3-2	CASSVQAGGSYNEQFF	TGTGCCAGCAGCGTCCAAGCGGGAGGTTCCTACAATGAGCAGTTCTTC
TRBJ2-5	.	TRBD2	TRBV27	CASRDSGRWETQYF	TGTGCCAGCAGAGATAGCGGGAGATGGGAGACCCAGTACTTC
TRBJ2-1	.	.	TRBV19	CASQTGTFHNEQFF	TGTGCCAGCCAGACCGGGACTTTCCACAATGAGCAGTTCTTC
TRBJ1-1	few	TRBD1	TRBV14	CASSSIGQGNTEAFF	TGTGCCAGCAGCAGTATCGGACAGGGAAACACTGAAGCTTTCTTT
TRBJ1-3	.	.	TRBV11-2	CASSPTGNTIYF	TGTGCCAGCAGCCCTACTGGAAACACCATATATTTT
TRBJ2-5	.	.	TRBV5-4	CASSAGYQETQYF	TGTGCCAGCAGCGCGGGTTACCAAGAGACCCAGTACTTC
TRBJ2-7	.	.	TRBV7-3	CASSLKFGDEQYF	TGTGCCAGCAGCTTAAAGTTTGGAGACGAGCAGTACTTC
TRBJ2-7	.	TRBD2	TRBV11-2	CASSLGGTAAEQYF	TGTGCCAGCAGCCTGGGGGGGACGGCTGCCGAGCAGTACTTC
TRBJ2-7	.	TRBD2	TRBV29-1	CSVRSSGTLSYEQYF	TGCAGCGTACGTAGTAGCGGGACCCTTTCCTACGAGCAGTACTTC
TRBJ2-7	.	.	TRBV9	CASSVADAKVYEQYF	TGTGCCAGCAGCGTAGCGGATGCTAAAGTCTACGAGCAGTACTTC
TRBJ1-1	.	.	TRBV29-1	CSVDQSMNTEAFF	TGCAGCGTTGACCAGAGCATGAACACTGAAGCTTTCTTT
TRBJ1-1	.	.	TRBV7-2	CASRLGQNTEAFF	TGTGCCAGCAGGCTCGGGCAGAACACTGAAGCTTTCTTT
TRBJ2-7	.	.	TRBV5-1	CASSLRVFRAGNSYEQYF	TGCGCCAGCAGCTTGAGGGTGTTTCGAGCGGGTAACTCCTACGAGCAGTACTTC
TRBJ1-2	.	.	TRBV5-1	CASSLAPGGGYTF	TGCGCCAGCAGCTTGGCCCCTGGGGGTGGCTACACCTTC
TRBJ2-2	.	.	TRBV6-5	CASTALPPTGELFF	TGTGCCAGCACCGCCCTTCCGCCCACCGGGGAGCTGTTTTTT
TRBJ1-1	.	.	TRBV18	CASSPPGVFAEAFF	TGTGCCAGCTCACCACCAGGGGTATTCGCTGAAGCTTTCTTT
TRBJ2-3	.	.	TRBV7-2	CASSLVWQGGTDTQYF	TGTGCCAGCAGCTTAGTTTGGCAGGGTGGTACAGATACGCAGTATTTT
TRBJ2-5	once	.	TRBV2	CASLAGAAQETQYF	TGTGCCAGCTTGGCAGGGGCCGCCCAAGAGACCCAGTACTTC
TRBJ2-2	.	TRBD1	TRBV4-3	CASSRLETGNTGELFF	TGCGCCAGCAGCCGCCTGGAGACAGGGAATACCGGGGAGCTGTTTTTT
TRBJ1-5	.	.	TRBV12-3/TRBV12-4	CASSPGVRQPQHF	TGTGCCAGCAGCCCAGGGGTCCGTCAGCCCCAGCATTTT
TRBJ2-3	.	.	TRBV7-7	CASSLEGGDTDTQYF	TGTGCTAGCAGCTTAGAAGGGGGGGATACAGATACGCAGTATTTT
TRBJ2-5	.	.	TRBV7-9	CASSLQGKETQYF	TGTGCCAGCAGCCTTCAGGGGAAAGAGACCCAGTACTTC
TRBJ2-2	.	.	TRBV9	CASSPSGRRDTGELFF	TGTGCCAGCAGCCCAAGCGGACGGAGGGACACCGGGGAGCTGTTTTTT
TRBJ2-3	.	TRBD1	TRBV5-1	CASSETGGTQYF	TGCGCCAGCAGCGAGACAGGGGGTACGCAGTATTTT
TRBJ2-2	large	.	TRBV30	CAWRSTNTGELFF	TGTGCCTGGAGAAGCACCAACACCGGGGAGCTGTTTTTT